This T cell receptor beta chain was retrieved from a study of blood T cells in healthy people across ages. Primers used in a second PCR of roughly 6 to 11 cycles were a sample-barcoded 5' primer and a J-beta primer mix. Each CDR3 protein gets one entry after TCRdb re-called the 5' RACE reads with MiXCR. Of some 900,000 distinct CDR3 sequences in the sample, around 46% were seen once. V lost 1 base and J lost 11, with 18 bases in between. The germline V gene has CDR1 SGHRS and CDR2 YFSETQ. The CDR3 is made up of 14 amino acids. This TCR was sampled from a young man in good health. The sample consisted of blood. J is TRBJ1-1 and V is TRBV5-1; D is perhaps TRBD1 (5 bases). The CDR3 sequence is CASSLNSWDEGAFF. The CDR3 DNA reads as TGCGCCAGCAGCTTGAATTCGTGGGACGAAGGGGCTTTCTTT.